The 31 T cell receptor beta chains listed next were all sequenced from one sample in a study of cytomegalovirus exposure and HLA in healthy donors. The study ran its PCR with 60 Vbeta and 13 Jbeta primers. TCRdb keeps only in-frame clones here, not all; method: immunoSEQ multiplex PCR. The table lists around 130,000 clones, more than 60% of them singletons. Material for sequencing was PBMCs. Every receptor here comes from a woman between 40 and 55 years old in good health and CMV-seronegative.

In its sample, this clone was seen once. This sequence joins TRBV7-2 and TRBJ2-1, with D uncertain. CDR1 and CDR2 from the germline V gene are SGHTA and FQGNSA. CDR3 length: 11 amino acids. Deletions cut 4 bases from V and 7 bases from J, with 5 bases between. CDR3 protein: CASSSKNEQFF. The CDR3, as DNA: TGTGCCAGCAGCTCCAAAAATGAGCAGTTCTTC. Variable domain in full (rest from reference TRBV7-2 and TRBJ2-1): GAGVSQSPSNKVTEKGKDVELRCDPISGHTALYWYRQSLGQGLEFLIYFQGNSAPDKSGLPSDRFSAERTGGSVSTLTIQRTQQEDSAVYLCASSSKNEQFFGPGTRLTVL.

The J gene is TRBJ2-3, the V gene TRBV14; D perhaps matches TRBD2 (5 bases). Trimming removed 3 bases from V and 0 bases from J, with 10 bases in between. CDR1 is SGHDN and CDR2 is FVKESK in the germline V gene. This CDR3 is 15 amino acids long. The CDR3, as DNA: TGTGCCAGCAGCCAGTGGAGCGGTAGCACAGATACGCAGTATTTT. Amino acids: CASSQWSGSTDTQYF.

This clone has just a few counts. V and J are TRBV5-1 and TRBJ2-5, with TRBD1 matching 7 bases. With V trimmed by 4 bases and J by 4 bases, 10 bases remained unmatched. The V gene's germline CDR1 is SGHRS and CDR2 YFSETQ. The CDR3 sequence is 15 residues long. CDR3 in amino acids: CASSPGTDIRETQYF. CDR3 DNA sequence: TGCGCCAGCAGCCCCGGGACAGATATAAGAGAGACCCAGTACTTC.

The genes are TRBV5-4 and TRBJ1-1, with a possible D match to TRBD1 (5 bases). Per germline, CDR1 SGHNT and CDR2 YYREEE (reference sequence). V lost 0 bases and J 1 base, leaving 7 bases between the germline ends. The CDR3 consists of 14 residues. CDR3 bases: TGTGCCAGCAGCTTGGCCGGGGGGAACACTGAAGCTTTCTTT. Residues: CASSLAGGNTEAFF. The whole variable domain, remainder taken from reference TRBV5-4 and TRBJ1-1, is ETGVTQSPTHLIKTRGQQVTLRCSSQSGHNTVSWYQQALGQGPQFIFQYYREEENGRGNFPPRFSGLQFPNYSSELNVNALELDDSALYLCASSLAGGNTEAFFGQGTRLTVV.

The chain is built from TRBV5-1 and TRBJ2-7; TRBD1 matches 10 bases. J gave up 3 bases and V 3 bases, and 6 bases lay outside the gene matches. CDR3 size: 15 residues. Germline V gene data show CDR1 as SGHRS and CDR2 as YFSETQ. CDR3 nucleotides: TGCGCCAGCAGCTCCGGGACAGGGGTCTTCTACGAGCAGTACTTC. It codes for CASSSGTGVFYEQYF. The whole variable domain, remainder taken from reference TRBV5-1 and TRBJ2-7, is KAGVTQTPRYLIKTRGQQVTLSCSPISGHRSVSWYQQTPGQGLQFLFEYFSETQRNKGNFPGRFSGRQFSNSRSEMNVSTLELGDSALYLCASSSGTGVFYEQYFGPGTRLTVT.

The J gene is TRBJ1-5, the V gene TRBV28; 7 nucleotides agree with TRBD1. Germline trimming cut 5 bases from V and 4 bases from J; bases unmatched to any gene: 8. The CDR3 is 15 amino acids. The germline V gene encodes CDR1 MDHEN and CDR2 SYDVKM. CDR3 DNA sequence: TGTGCCAGCAGTCCATGGGAGACAGGGAATCAGCCCCAGCATTTT. It specifies CASSPWETGNQPQHF.

The chain has TRBV4-2 and TRBJ1-2, with D uncertain. This CDR3 spans 16 amino acids. Between the trimmed V and J ends, which lost 0 bases and 3 bases, there was a span of 14 bases. Germline values: CDR1 LGHNA, CDR2 YNFKEQ. This chain's CDR3 is CASSQEGGGWDYGYTF. DNA of the CDR3: TGTGCCAGCAGCCAAGAAGGAGGCGGTTGGGACTATGGCTACACCTTC.

The V and J genes are TRBV5-1 and TRBJ2-2, with D perhaps matching TRBD1 (5 bases). The CDR3 runs to 13 residues. CDR1 is SGHRS and CDR2 is YFSETQ in the germline V gene. Trimming took off 4 bases at V and 1 base at J, with 5 bases between the two ends. The CDR3 nucleotides read TGCGCCAGCAGCCAGGGGAACACCGGGGAGCTGTTTTTT. Residues: CASSQGNTGELFF. The full variable domain, completed using reference TRBV5-1 and TRBJ2-2, is KAGVTQTPRYLIKTRGQQVTLSCSPISGHRSVSWYQQTPGQGLQFLFEYFSETQRNKGNFPGRFSGRQFSNSRSEMNVSTLELGDSALYLCASSQGNTGELFFGEGSRLTVL.

This clone was seen only once. Here the CDR3 reads CASSIGTGGSYEQYF. The DNA for the CDR3 is TGTGCCAGTAGTATAGGGACAGGGGGTTCCTACGAGCAGTACTTC. The chain links TRBV19 to TRBJ2-7; 10 positions match TRBD1. Germline CDR1 LNHDA, CDR2 SQIVND (reference sequence). The V gene end was trimmed by 1 base and the J gene end by 1 base; junction bases not matched to a gene: 1. The CDR3 contains 15 residues. Based on the CDR3 plus reference TRBV19 and TRBJ2-7, the full variable domain is DGGITQSPKYLFRKEGQNVTLSCEQNLNHDAMYWYRQDPGQGLRLIYYSQIVNDFQKGDIAEGYSVSREKKESFPLTVTSAQKNPTAFYLCASSIGTGGSYEQYFGPGTRLTVT.

A remark on this clone: Compared with germline, one end of the junction differs, possibly owing to a read error. V gene TRBV2 combines with J gene TRBJ2-4; tentative D call: TRBD2 (5 bases). Germline CDR1 reads SNHLY; CDR2 reads FYNNEI. This CDR3 has 13 residues. CDR3 sequence: CASRDGWGNSQYF. CDR3 DNA sequence: TGTGCCAGCCGGGATGGCTGGGGAAACAGTCAGTACTTC. Supplemented by reference TRBV2 and TRBJ2-4, the full variable domain reads EPEVTQTPSHQVTQMGQEVILRCVPISNHLYFYWYRQILGQKVEFLVSFYNNEISEKSEIFDDQFSVERPDGSNFTLKIRSTKLEDSAMYFCASRDGWGNSQYFGAGTRLSVL.

The table lists this clone with a few counts. The CDR3 sequence is CASSWDRAETQYF. In nucleotides, the CDR3 is TGTGCCAGCAGTTGGGACAGGGCAGAGACCCAGTACTTC. V and J are TRBV6-6 and TRBJ2-5; 9 bases match TRBD1. The CDR3 is 13 amino acids. The V and J ends lost 4 bases and 4 bases, in that order; junction bases with no gene match: 1. Germline V gene sequence: CDR1 MNHNY, CDR2 SVGAGI (reference sequence).

The chain uses TRBV19 and TRBJ2-1; possibly TRBD2 for D (5 bases). Trimming removed 7 bases from V and 0 bases from J, with 16 bases in between. The length of the CDR3 is 16 residues. Germline CDR1 LNHDA, CDR2 SQIVND (reference sequence). CDR3 residues: CASNTARESSYNEQFF. DNA of the CDR3: TGTGCCAGTAACACTGCGAGGGAGAGCTCCTACAATGAGCAGTTCTTC.

The chain recombines TRBV5-1 with TRBJ2-2; tentative D call: TRBD1 (6 bases). The germline V and J ends were trimmed by 0 bases and 6 bases, with 12 bases remaining between them. This CDR3 contains 15 residues. CDR1 is SGHRS and CDR2 is YFSETQ in the germline V gene. CDR3 DNA sequence: TGCGCCAGCAGCTTGGCCGGCAGGGGAGCCGGGGAGCTGTTTTTT. Amino acids: CASSLAGRGAGELFF.

The chain joins TRBV2 to TRBJ2-2; D ambiguous. Germline-derived CDR1 and CDR2 are SNHLY and FYNNEI. V lost 1 base, J lost 1 base, and 7 bases lay in between. The CDR3 totals 15 residues. This CDR3 is CASSEDSLNTGELFF. CDR3 nucleotides: TGTGCCAGCAGTGAAGACAGCCTGAACACCGGGGAGCTGTTTTTT.

The chain couples TRBV10-3 to TRBJ1-1; a possible D gene is TRBD1 (5 bases). CDR1 ENHRY and CDR2 SYGVKD come from the germline V gene. This CDR3 spans 14 amino acids. V gave up 0 bases and J gave up 0 bases, with 5 bases separating them. The CDR3 region has the DNA TGTGCCATCAGTGAGTCAGGGGTGAACACTGAAGCTTTCTTT. It yields the protein CAISESGVNTEAFF.

The genes are TRBV7-9 and TRBJ1-2; D is unclear. Germline assignment: CDR1 SEHNR and CDR2 FQNEAQ (reference sequence). V dropped 4 bases and J dropped 4 bases, with 10 bases sitting between them. CDR3 length: 13 residues. In nucleotides, the CDR3 is TGTGCCAGCAGCTCAAGACATGCCTATGGCTACACCTTC. This sequence encodes CASSSRHAYGYTF.

This chain uses TRBV29-1 with TRBJ2-3; 10 bases match TRBD1. CDR1 SQVTM and CDR2 ANQGSEA come from the germline V gene. The ends lost 7 bases at V and 1 base at J; junction bases unmatched: 5. The CDR3 extends over 14 amino acids. The CDR3 reads CSARQGARTDTQYF. The DNA of the CDR3 is TGCAGCGCTCGACAGGGGGCCCGCACAGATACGCAGTATTTT.

The chain has TRBV2 and TRBJ2-1; possibly TRBD1 for D (6 bases). CDR1 is SNHLY, CDR2 FYNNEI, per germline. The CDR3 loop spans 12 amino acids. V was shortened by 3 bases and J by 10 bases, with 10 bases between the two germline ends. CDR3 residues: CASSEGAGEQFF. Written as DNA, the CDR3 is TGTGCCAGCAGTGAGGGGGCTGGAGAGCAGTTCTTC.

The CDR3: CASYGGTTETQYF. CDR3 DNA sequence: TGTGCCAGCTACGGCGGGACTACGGAGACCCAGTACTTC. The gene calls are TRBV28 and TRBJ2-5; 7 nucleotides align to TRBD2. The V segment lost 8 bases and the J segment 5 bases; nucleotides outside the gene matches: 8. There are 13 residues in the CDR3. The germline CDR1 and CDR2 sequences are MDHEN and SYDVKM.

This rearrangement joins TRBV11-3 to TRBJ1-1; 8 bases agree with TRBD1. The length of the CDR3 is 14 residues. The germline CDR1 and CDR2 sequences are SGHNT and YENEEA. With 5 bases clipped from V and 1 base from J, the junction kept 3 bases outside the gene matches. The CDR3 reads CASSKDRGNTEAFF. The CDR3 coding sequence is TGTGCCAGCAGCAAAGACAGGGGGAACACTGAAGCTTTCTTT.

The chain has TRBV10-3 and TRBJ2-7, with no clear D. Trimming stripped 4 bases from V and 3 bases from J, with 4 bases between. The CDR3 length is 11 residues. Germline-derived CDR1 and CDR2 are ENHRY and SYGVKD. CDR3 DNA: TGTGCCATCAGTGGGCTCTACGAGCAGTACTTC. This encodes CAISGLYEQYF.

The chain recombines TRBV7-2 with TRBJ1-1; D not resolved. V was clipped by 5 bases and J by 2 bases, with 15 bases between them. The CDR3 length is 15 residues. Germline V gene sequence: CDR1 SGHTA, CDR2 FQGNSA. The CDR3 reads CASSPEVRINTEAFF. The CDR3 nucleotides are TGTGCCAGCAGCCCAGAGGTACGGATCAACACTGAAGCTTTCTTT.

This clone was observed a few times. The chain has TRBV5-4 and TRBJ1-4; 8 bases are a match to TRBD1. V gave up 0 bases and J gave up 7 bases; unmatched junction bases: 2. This CDR3 region has 14 residues. CDR1 is SGHNT and CDR2 is YYREEE in the germline V gene (reference sequence). This CDR3 is CASSLDRGGEKLFF. The CDR3, as DNA: TGTGCCAGCAGCTTGGACAGGGGGGGTGAAAAACTGTTTTTT.

The chain uses TRBV10-2 and TRBJ2-5; 7 positions match TRBD1. J was trimmed by 5 bases and V by 3 bases; bases with no gene match: 9. The CDR3 totals 15 residues. Germline V gene sequence: CDR1 WSHSY, CDR2 SAAADI. CDR3 DNA: TGCGCCAGCAGTGAAGCTTCAGGGGGTGGTGAGACCCAGTACTTC. Its protein is CASSEASGGGETQYF.

With respect to this clone: One junction end does not reproduce the germline sequence, and a read error may be involved. The chain has TRBV6-1 and TRBJ2-6; D might be TRBD2 (6 bases). The CDR3 is 17 amino acids. Germline CDR1 reads MNHNS; CDR2 reads SASEGT. The CDR3: CASSDAGGRSGANGLTF. In nucleotides, the CDR3 is TGTGCCAGCAGTGACGCCGGGGGTCGCTCTGGGGCCAACGGCCTGACTTTC.

The V call is TRBV18, the J call TRBJ1-2; possible D gene TRBD1, 5 bases. The CDR3 loop spans 13 amino acids. The ends were cut back, 3 bases at V and 2 bases at J, with 7 bases in the middle. The germline V gene has CDR1 KGHSH and CDR2 LQKENI. In DNA, the CDR3 is TGTGCCAGCTCACCGGACAAAAACTATGGCTACACCTTC. Translating gives CASSPDKNYGYTF.

This chain connects TRBV23-1 to TRBJ1-5, with D hard to call. TRBV23-1 is assigned to the ORF class and has an uncertain function. The CDR3 runs to 15 residues. V shed 5 bases and J shed 1 base, with 12 bases lying between them. DNA of the CDR3: TGCGCCAGCAGTAGTTTTGAGGAAAGCAATCAGCCCCAGCATTTT. Protein sequence: CASSSFEESNQPQHF.

This chain connects TRBV2 to TRBJ2-7; the match to TRBD1 covers 7 bases. This CDR3 region has 13 residues. J lost 3 bases, V lost 5 bases, and 4 bases had no gene match. Germline V lookup: CDR1 SNHLY, CDR2 FYNNEI. DNA for the CDR3: TGTGCCAGCAGTTCGTCAGGGGGCTACGAGCAGTACTTC. Translating it yields CASSSSGGYEQYF.

The V gene is TRBV7-9, the J gene TRBJ1-3; D perhaps matches TRBD1 (5 bases). The CDR3 sequence is 14 residues long. Germline loops: CDR1 SEHNR, CDR2 FQNEAQ (reference sequence). V gave up 5 bases and J gave up 4 bases, with 12 bases separating them. The CDR3 region is CASSPTGGGNTIYF. In DNA, the CDR3 is TGTGCCAGCAGCCCCACCGGGGGAGGAAACACCATATATTTT.

The CDR3 DNA reads TGTGCCAGCAGTTCACTTCGGGACTCCGGATCCTGGGGCAATGAGCAGTTCTTC. It encodes CASSSLRDSGSWGNEQFF. V usage is TRBV28 and J usage is TRBJ2-1; TRBD2 is a possible D gene (6 bases). The V gene's germline CDR1 is MDHEN and CDR2 SYDVKM. The CDR3 runs to 18 residues. Trimming left V 4 bases short and J 6 bases short, with 25 bases between.

The chain has TRBV21-1 and TRBJ2-7; the listed D gene, TRBD2, was not tested against the DNA. TRBV21-1 is deemed a pseudogene. CDR3 length: 14 residues. The CDR3 spells CASSRETNADEQYF. The CDR3 DNA sequence: TGTGCCAGCAGCAGGGAGACGAATGCGGACGAGCAGTACTTC.